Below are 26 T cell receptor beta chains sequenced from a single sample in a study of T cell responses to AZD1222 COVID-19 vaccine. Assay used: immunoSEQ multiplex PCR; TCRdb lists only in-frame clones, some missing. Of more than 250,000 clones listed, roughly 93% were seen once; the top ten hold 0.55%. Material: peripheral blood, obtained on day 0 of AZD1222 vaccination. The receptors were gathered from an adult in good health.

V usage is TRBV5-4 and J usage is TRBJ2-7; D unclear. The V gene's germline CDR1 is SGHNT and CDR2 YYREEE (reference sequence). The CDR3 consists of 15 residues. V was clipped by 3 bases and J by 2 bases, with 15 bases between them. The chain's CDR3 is CASSSSGSPAYEQYF. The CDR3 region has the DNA TGTGCCAGCAGCTCCTCCGGGTCGCCTGCCTACGAGCAGTACTTC.

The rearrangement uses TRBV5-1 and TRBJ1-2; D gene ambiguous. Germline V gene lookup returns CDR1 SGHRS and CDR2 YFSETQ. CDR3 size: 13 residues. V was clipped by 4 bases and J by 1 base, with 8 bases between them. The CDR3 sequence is CASSDIHNYGYTF. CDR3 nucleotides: TGCGCCAGCAGCGACATTCATAACTATGGCTACACCTTC.

The CDR3 sequence is CAISDERGVYEQYF. CDR3 bases: TGTGCCATCAGTGATGAGCGGGGGGTCTACGAGCAGTACTTC. The chain joins TRBV10-3 to TRBJ2-7; 9 bases fit TRBD2. The trim removed 3 bases at V and 3 bases at J, leaving 3 bases unmatched. The CDR3 spans 14 residues. The V gene's germline CDR1 is ENHRY and CDR2 SYGVKD.

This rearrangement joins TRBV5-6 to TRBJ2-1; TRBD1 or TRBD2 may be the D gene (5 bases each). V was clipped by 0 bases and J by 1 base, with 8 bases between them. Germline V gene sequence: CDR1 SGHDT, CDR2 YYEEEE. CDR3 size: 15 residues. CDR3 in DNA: TGTGCCAGCAGCTTGGTTGGGGGTTCCTACAATGAGCAGTTCTTC. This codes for CASSLVGGSYNEQFF.

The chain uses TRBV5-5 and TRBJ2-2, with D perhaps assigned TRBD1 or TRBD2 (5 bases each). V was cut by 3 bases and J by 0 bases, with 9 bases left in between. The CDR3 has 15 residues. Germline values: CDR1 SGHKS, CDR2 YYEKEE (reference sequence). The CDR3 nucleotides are TGTGCCAGCAGCTCCGGGACGGCGAACACCGGGGAGCTGTTTTTT. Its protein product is CASSSGTANTGELFF.

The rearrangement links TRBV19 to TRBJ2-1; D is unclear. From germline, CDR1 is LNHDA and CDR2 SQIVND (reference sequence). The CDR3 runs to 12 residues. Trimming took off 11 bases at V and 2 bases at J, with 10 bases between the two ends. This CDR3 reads CASPLTYNEQFF. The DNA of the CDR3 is TGTGCCTCGCCACTGACCTACAATGAGCAGTTCTTC.

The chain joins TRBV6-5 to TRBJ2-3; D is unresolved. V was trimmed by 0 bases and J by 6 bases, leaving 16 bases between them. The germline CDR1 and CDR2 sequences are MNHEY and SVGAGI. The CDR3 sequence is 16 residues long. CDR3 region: CASSYSSFAAPDTQYF. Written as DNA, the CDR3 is TGTGCCAGCAGTTACTCCTCTTTTGCGGCCCCGGATACGCAGTATTTT.

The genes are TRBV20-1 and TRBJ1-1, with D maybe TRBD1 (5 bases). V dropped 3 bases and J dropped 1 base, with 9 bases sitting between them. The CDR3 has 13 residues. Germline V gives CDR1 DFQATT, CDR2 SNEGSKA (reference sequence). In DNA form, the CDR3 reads TGCAGTGCTAGTGAGGGGCAGAACACTGAAGCTTTCTTT. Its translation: CSASEGQNTEAFF.

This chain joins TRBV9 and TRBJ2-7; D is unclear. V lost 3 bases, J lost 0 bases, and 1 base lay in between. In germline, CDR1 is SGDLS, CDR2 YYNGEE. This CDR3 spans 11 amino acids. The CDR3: CASSASYEQYF. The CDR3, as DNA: TGTGCCAGCAGCGCCTCCTACGAGCAGTACTTC.

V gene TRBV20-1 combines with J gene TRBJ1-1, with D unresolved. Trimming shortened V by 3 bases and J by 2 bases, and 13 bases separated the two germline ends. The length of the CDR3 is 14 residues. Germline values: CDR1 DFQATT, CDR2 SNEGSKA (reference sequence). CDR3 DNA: TGCAGTGCTAGTCCCGGTGGGTCCAACACTGAAGCTTTCTTT. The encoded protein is CSASPGGSNTEAFF.

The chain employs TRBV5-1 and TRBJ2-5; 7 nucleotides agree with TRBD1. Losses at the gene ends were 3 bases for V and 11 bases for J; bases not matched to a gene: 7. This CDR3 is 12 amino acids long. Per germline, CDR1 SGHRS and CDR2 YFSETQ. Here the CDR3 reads CASSWATGEQYF. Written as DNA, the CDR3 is TGCGCCAGCAGCTGGGCAACAGGGGAACAGTACTTC.

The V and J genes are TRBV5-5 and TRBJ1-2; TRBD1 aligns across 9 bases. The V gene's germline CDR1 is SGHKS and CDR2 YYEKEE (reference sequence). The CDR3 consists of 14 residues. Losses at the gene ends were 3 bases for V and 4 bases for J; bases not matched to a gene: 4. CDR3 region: CASSSTGGGYGYTF. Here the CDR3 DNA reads TGTGCCAGCAGCTCCACAGGGGGCGGCTATGGCTACACCTTC.

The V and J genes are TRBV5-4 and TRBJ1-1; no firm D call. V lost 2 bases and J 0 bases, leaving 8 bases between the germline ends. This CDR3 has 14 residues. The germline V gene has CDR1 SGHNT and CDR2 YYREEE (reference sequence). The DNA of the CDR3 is TGTGCCAGCAGCTTTAAGACCTTGAACACTGAAGCTTTCTTT. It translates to CASSFKTLNTEAFF.

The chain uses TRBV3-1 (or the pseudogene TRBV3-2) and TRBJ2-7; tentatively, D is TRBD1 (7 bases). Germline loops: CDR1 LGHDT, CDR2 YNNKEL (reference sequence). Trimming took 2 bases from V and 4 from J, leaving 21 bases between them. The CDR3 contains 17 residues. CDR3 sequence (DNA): TGTGCCAGCAGCCAATCTGGGACTTCTAGGGGGCAATACGAGCAGTACTTC. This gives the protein CASSQSGTSRGQYEQYF.

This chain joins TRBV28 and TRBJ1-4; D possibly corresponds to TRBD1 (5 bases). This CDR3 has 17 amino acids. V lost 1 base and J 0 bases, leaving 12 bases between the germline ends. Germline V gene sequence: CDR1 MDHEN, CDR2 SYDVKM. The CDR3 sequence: CASSLLDTLATNEKLFF. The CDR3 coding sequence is TGTGCCAGCAGTTTATTGGACACCCTTGCAACTAATGAAAAACTGTTTTTT.

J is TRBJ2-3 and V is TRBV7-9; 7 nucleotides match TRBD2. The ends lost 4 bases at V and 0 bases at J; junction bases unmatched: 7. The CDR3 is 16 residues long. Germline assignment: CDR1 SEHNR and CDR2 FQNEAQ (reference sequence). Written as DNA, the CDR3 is TGTGCCAGCAGCTCGACTAGCTCTGGGAGCACAGATACGCAGTATTTT. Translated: CASSSTSSGSTDTQYF.

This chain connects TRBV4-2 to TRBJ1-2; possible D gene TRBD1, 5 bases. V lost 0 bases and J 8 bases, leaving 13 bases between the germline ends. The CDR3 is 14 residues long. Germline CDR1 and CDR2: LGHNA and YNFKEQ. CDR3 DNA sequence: TGTGCCAGCAGCCAAGAGGTCACAGGCTGGGGCTACACCTTC. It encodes CASSQEVTGWGYTF.

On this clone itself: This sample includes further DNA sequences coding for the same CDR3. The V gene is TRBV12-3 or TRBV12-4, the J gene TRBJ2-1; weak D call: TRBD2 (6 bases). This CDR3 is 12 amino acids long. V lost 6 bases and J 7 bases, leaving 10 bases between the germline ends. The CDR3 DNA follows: TGTGCCAGCAGCCGTGGGGGGAATGAGCAGTTCTTC. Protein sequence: CASSRGGNEQFF.

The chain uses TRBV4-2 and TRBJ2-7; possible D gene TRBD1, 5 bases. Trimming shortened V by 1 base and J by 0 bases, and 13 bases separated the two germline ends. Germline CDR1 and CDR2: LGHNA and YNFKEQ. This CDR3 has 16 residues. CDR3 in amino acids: CASSQARWGRSYEQYF. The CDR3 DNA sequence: TGTGCCAGCAGCCAAGCAAGGTGGGGCCGCTCCTACGAGCAGTACTTC.

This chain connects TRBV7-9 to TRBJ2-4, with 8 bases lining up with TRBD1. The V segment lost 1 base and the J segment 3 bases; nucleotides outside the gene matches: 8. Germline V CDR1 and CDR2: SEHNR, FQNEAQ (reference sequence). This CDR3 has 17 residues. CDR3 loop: CASSLGSGGVSKNIQYF. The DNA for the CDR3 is TGTGCCAGCAGCTTAGGATCAGGGGGCGTTAGCAAAAACATTCAGTACTTC. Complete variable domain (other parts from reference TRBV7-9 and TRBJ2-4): DTGVSQNPRHKITKRGQNVTFRCDPISEHNRLYWYRQTLGQGPEFLTYFQNEAQLEKSRLLSDRFSAERPKGSFSTLEIQRTEQGDSAMYLCASSLGSGGVSKNIQYFGAGTRLSVL.

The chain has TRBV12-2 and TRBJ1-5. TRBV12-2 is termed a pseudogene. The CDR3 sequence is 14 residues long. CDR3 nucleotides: TGTGCAAGTCGCTTATTGGCGGGCAGCTCACCCCAGCATTTT. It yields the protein CASRLLAGSSPQHF.

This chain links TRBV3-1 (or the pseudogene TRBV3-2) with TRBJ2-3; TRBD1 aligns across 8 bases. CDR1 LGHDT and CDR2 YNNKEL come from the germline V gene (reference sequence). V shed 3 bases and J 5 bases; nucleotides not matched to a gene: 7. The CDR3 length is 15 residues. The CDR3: CASSHTGQGRDTQYF. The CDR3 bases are TGTGCCAGCAGCCACACCGGACAGGGTAGAGATACGCAGTATTTT.

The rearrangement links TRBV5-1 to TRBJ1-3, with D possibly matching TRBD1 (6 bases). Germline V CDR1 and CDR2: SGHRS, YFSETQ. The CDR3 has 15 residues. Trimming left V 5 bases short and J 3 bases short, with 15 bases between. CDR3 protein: CASSPDRLNGNTIYF. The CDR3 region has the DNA TGCGCCAGCAGTCCCGACAGGCTCAATGGAAACACCATATATTTT.

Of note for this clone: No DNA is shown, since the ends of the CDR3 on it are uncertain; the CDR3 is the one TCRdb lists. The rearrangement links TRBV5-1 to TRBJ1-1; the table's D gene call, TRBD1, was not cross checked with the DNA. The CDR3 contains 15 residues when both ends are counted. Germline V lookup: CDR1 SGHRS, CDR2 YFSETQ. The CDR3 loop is CASSFGTGALRSQLF.

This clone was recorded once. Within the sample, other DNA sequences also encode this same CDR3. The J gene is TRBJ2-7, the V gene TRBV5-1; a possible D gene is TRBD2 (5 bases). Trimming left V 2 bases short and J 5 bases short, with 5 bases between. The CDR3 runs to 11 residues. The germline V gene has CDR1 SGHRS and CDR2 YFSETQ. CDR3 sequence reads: CASSFGDEQYF. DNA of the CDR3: TGCGCCAGCAGCTTCGGGGACGAGCAGTACTTC.

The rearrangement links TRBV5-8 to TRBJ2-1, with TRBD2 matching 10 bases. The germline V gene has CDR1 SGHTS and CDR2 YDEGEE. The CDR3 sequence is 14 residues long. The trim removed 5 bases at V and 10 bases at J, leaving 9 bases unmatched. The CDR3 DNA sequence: TGTGCCAGCAGGAGGGGGCTAGCGGGGGTAGAGCAGTTCTTC. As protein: CASRRGLAGVEQFF.